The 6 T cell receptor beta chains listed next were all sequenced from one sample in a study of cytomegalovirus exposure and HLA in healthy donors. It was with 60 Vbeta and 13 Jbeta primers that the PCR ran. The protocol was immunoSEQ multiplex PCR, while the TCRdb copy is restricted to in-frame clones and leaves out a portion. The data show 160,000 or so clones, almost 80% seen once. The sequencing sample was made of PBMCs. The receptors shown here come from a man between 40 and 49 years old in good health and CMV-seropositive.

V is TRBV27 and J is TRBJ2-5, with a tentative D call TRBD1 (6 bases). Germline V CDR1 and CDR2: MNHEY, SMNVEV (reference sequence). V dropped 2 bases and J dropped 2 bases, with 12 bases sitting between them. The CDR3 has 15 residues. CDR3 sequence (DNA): TGTGCCAGCAGTTTACAGGGGTTTAGACAAGAGACCCAGTACTTC. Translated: CASSLQGFRQETQYF.

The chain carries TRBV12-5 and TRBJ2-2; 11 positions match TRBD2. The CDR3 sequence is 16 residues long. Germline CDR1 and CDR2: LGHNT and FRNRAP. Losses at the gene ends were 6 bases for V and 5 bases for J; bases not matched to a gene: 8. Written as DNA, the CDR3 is TGTGCTAGTGGACGAGGGACTAGCGGAGATACCGGGGAGCTGTTTTTT. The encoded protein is CASGRGTSGDTGELFF.

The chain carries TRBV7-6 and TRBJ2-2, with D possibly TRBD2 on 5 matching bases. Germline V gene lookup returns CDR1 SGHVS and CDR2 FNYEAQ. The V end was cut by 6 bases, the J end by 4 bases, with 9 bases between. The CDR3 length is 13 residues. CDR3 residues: CASSGRVTGELFF. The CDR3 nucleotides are TGTGCCAGCAGTGGGAGAGTCACCGGGGAGCTGTTTTTT.

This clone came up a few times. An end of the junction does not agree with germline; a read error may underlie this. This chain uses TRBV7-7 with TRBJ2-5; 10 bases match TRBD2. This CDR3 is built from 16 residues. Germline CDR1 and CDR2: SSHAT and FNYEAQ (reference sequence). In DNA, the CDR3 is TGTGCTAGCAGCCAAGGACTAGCGGAGGGCCGGGAGACCCAGTACTTC. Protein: CASSQGLAEGRETQYF.

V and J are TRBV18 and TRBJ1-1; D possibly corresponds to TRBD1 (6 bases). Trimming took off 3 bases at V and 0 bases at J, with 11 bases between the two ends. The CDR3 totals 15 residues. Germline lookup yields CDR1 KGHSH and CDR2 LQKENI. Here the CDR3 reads CASSPSGHLNTEAFF. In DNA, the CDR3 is TGTGCCAGCTCACCGTCGGGACACTTGAACACTGAAGCTTTCTTT.

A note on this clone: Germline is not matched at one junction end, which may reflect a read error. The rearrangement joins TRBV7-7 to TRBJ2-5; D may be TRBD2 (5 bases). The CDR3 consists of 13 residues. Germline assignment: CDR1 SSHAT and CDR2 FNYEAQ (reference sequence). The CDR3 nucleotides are TGTGCTAGCAGCGGAAGCGGCCAAGAGACCCAGTACTTC. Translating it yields CASSGSGQETQYF.